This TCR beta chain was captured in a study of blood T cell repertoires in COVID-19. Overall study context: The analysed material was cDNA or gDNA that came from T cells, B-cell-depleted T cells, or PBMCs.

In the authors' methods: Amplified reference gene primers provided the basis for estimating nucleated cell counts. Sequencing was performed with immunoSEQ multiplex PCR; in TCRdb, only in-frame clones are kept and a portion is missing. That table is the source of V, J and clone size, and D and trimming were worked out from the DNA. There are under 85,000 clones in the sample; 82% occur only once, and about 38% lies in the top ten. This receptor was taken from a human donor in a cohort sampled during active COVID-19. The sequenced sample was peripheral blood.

CDR3 sequence: CASSYQEGRGEKLFF. CDR3 bases: TGTGCCAGCAGTTACCAGGAGGGTCGGGGTGAAAAACTGTTTTTT. The rearrangement joins TRBV6-5 to TRBJ1-4; D call uncertain. The germline V and J ends were trimmed by 2 bases and 7 bases, with 14 bases remaining between them. Germline V gene sequence: CDR1 MNHEY, CDR2 SVGAGI. The CDR3 extends over 15 amino acids.